This entry is about one TCR beta chain. This sample is drawn from a study of CD8 T cells in ankylosing spondylitis. TCRdb re-derived calls from the 5' RACE reads in MiXCR, one entry per CDR3 protein. The sample includes fewer than 250,000 distinct CDR3 sequences, approximately 10% of them seen just once. Trimming cost V 2 bases and J 3 bases, with 11 bases left between them. From germline, CDR1 is KGHSH and CDR2 LQKENI. This CDR3 region has 14 residues. The receptor was derived from a male donor with ankylosing spondylitis or in good health (not recorded which). The chain is built from TRBV18 and TRBJ2-7; D is possibly TRBD2 (7 bases). The specimen was blood, either unsorted or a sorted T cell fraction (not recorded which). CDR3 in amino acids: CASSPGEGVYEQYF. CDR3 DNA sequence: TGTGCCAGCTCACCAGGGGAGGGGGTCTACGAGCAGTACTTC. The whole variable domain, filled in from reference TRBV18 and TRBJ2-7, reads NAGVMQNPRHLVRRRGQEARLRCSPMKGHSHVYWYRQLPEEGLKFMVYLQKENIIDESGMPKERFSAEFPKEGPSILRIQQVVRGDSAAYFCASSPGEGVYEQYFGPGTRLTVT.